The T cell receptor (beta chain) described here comes from a study of post-analysis software for immune sequencing data. A note on this clonotype: Its target is not known.

General study points: Normalized Chao1 diversity in multiple sclerosis patients fell significantly below that of controls. Patients had higher frequencies than controls of about five TRBV segments, including TRBV5-6, TRBV5-1 and TRBV20-1.

Prepared libraries of TCR beta cDNA carried unique molecular identifiers. TCRdb recomputed calls from the PCR reads with MiXCR, one row per CDR3 protein. This table has some 690,000 distinct CDR3 sequences, about 27% appearing once. Germline-derived CDR1 and CDR2 are DFQATT and SNEGSKA (reference sequence). V shed 3 bases, J shed 0 bases, and the junction held 10 bases outside the gene matches. There are 17 residues in the CDR3. The chain couples TRBV20-1 to TRBJ2-1, with 8 bases fitting TRBD2. Sequencing was performed on blood. The sequence was collected from a girl aged 5 to 17 with multiple sclerosis. The CDR3 DNA sequence: TGCAGTGCTAGTTTAGTAGCGGGATTTTCCTCCTACAATGAGCAGTTCTTC. It is translated as CSASLVAGFSSYNEQFF.